The 3 T cell receptor beta chains below were found in one sample sequenced in a study of blood T cells in healthy people across ages. Sample-barcoded 5' priming and a J-beta primer mix drove a second PCR of roughly 6 to 12 cycles. From the 5' RACE reads, TCRdb called clonotypes with MiXCR, one entry per CDR3 protein. Here the sample spans approximately 2,000,000 distinct CDR3 sequences, more than 35% being singletons. The sequenced sample consisted of blood. These receptors all stem from a human donor in good health.

The chain recombines TRBV19 with TRBJ2-1; weak D call: TRBD2 (7 bases). The V gene lost 2 bases and the J gene lost 7 bases, with 18 bases spanning the gap. This CDR3 contains 16 residues. Germline V CDR1 and CDR2: LNHDA, SQIVND (reference sequence). DNA for the CDR3: TGTGCCAGTAGTATACAGGGGCTAGCGGCGAGTAATGAGCAGTTCTTC. This sequence encodes CASSIQGLAASNEQFF.

The V gene is TRBV12-3 or TRBV12-4, the J gene TRBJ2-1, with D possibly matching TRBD1 (6 bases). The CDR3 has 13 amino acids. The V and J ends lost 4 bases and 10 bases respectively, with 14 bases between them. In nucleotides, the CDR3 is TGTGCCAGCAGTTCCGCCGGGACACTGGAGCAGTTCTTC. It yields the protein CASSSAGTLEQFF.

The V and J genes are TRBV3-1 and TRBJ2-7; D is possibly TRBD2 (6 bases). V was pared by 4 bases and J by 3 bases, with 13 bases between. CDR3 length equals 14 residues. The V gene's germline CDR1 is LGHDT and CDR2 YNNKEL (reference sequence). CDR3 DNA: TGTGCCAGCAGCCCTTCCGGGACTCACTACGAGCAGTACTTC. Its translation is CASSPSGTHYEQYF.